The entry below gives a single T cell receptor beta chain sequence along with its context. Its antigen is not identified. The study made its TCR cDNA through 5'RACE template switching. That step introduced a universal primer site along with UMIs. TCRdb called the 5' RACE reads again in MiXCR, with one record for every CDR3 protein. This sample has 450,000 to 550,000 distinct CDR3 sequences; roughly 21% occur once, and the top ten carry roughly an eighth. This entry belongs to a study of T cells after yellow fever vaccination. Study background: Preparation used SMART-Seq v4 Ultra Low Input for the low-cell-number fractions.

Trimming pared 4 bases from V and 5 bases from J, leaving 9 bases between. There are 12 residues in the CDR3. Per the germline V gene, CDR1 is SGHTA and CDR2 is FQGNSA. Findings of the study overall: A large majority of primary-vaccination clones showed up again after the booster (96% CD4, about 87% CD8).

The sequences come from PBMCs, collected 15 days after the yellow fever booster vaccination. The sequence came from a man aged 25 to 45 who received the YFV17D yellow fever vaccine. V and J are TRBV7-2 and TRBJ2-7; D unclear. The CDR3 nucleotides are TGTGCCAGCAGCTCCTTAATCCACGAGCAGTACTTC. Protein product: CASSSLIHEQYF. The entire variable domain, with the rest obtained from reference TRBV7-2 and TRBJ2-7, is as follows: GAGVSQSPSNKVTEKGKDVELRCDPISGHTALYWYRQSLGQGLEFLIYFQGNSAPDKSGLPSDRFSAERTGGSVSTLTIQRTQQEDSAVYLCASSSLIHEQYFGPGTRLTVT.